This TCR beta chain was found in a study of brain T cells in children with intractable seizures. Per the germline V gene, CDR1 is LNHDA and CDR2 is SQIVND (reference sequence). This CDR3 spans 15 amino acids. Trimming left V 5 bases short and J 0 bases short, with 8 bases between. Study-level findings and limits: Absence of clones before surgery may stem from lower sequencing depth.

A word on this clone: Its specificity is not known.

Clones were read by immunoSEQ multiplex PCR, and TCRdb kept only the in-frame ones, dropping some. This sample yields 70,000 to 90,000 clones, of which 85% to 95% are seen a single time; approximately 1.5% belongs to the top ten. The chain recombines TRBV19 with TRBJ2-6, with D maybe TRBD1 (5 bases). The sequencing here drew on peripheral blood, taken at surgery. The source is a boy under two years old with tuberous sclerosis and intractable seizures. CDR3 amino acids: CASSLGHSGANVLTF. The CDR3 nucleotides are TGTGCCAGTAGTCTGGGGCACTCTGGGGCCAACGTCCTGACTTTC.